This TCR beta chain is drawn from a study of blood T cells in healthy people across ages. Overall study results and limits: Possibly, changes in expanded clonotypes were confounded because donor CMV status was unknown. Diversity was estimated from one million T cells, and these estimates were considered underestimates.

On this clonotype: As yet, its antigen is unknown.

V lost 4 bases and J 4 bases, leaving 15 bases between the germline ends. The germline gives CDR1 SGHDT, CDR2 YYEEEE. The CDR3 covers 14 residues. A second 7 to 11 cycle PCR used barcoded and J-beta primers. Each CDR3 protein is one row after TCRdb ran MiXCR on the 5' RACE reads. The top ten hold around 22% of the sample, which has more than 650,000 distinct CDR3 sequences, about a fifth seen once. This chain joins TRBV5-6 and TRBJ2-7; no definite D call. The source material was blood. The TCR originated in a man aged 70-80 years in good health. This CDR3 reads CASSTISPPYEQYF. The CDR3 coding sequence is TGTGCCAGCAGCACTATAAGCCCCCCATACGAGCAGTACTTC. Combining the CDR3 with reference TRBV5-6 and TRBJ2-7 gives the whole variable domain DAGVTQSPTHLIKTRGQQVTLRCSPKSGHDTVSWYQQALGQGPQFIFQYYEEEERQRGNFPDRFSGHQFPNYSSELNVNALLLGDSALYLCASSTISPPYEQYFGPGTRLTVT.